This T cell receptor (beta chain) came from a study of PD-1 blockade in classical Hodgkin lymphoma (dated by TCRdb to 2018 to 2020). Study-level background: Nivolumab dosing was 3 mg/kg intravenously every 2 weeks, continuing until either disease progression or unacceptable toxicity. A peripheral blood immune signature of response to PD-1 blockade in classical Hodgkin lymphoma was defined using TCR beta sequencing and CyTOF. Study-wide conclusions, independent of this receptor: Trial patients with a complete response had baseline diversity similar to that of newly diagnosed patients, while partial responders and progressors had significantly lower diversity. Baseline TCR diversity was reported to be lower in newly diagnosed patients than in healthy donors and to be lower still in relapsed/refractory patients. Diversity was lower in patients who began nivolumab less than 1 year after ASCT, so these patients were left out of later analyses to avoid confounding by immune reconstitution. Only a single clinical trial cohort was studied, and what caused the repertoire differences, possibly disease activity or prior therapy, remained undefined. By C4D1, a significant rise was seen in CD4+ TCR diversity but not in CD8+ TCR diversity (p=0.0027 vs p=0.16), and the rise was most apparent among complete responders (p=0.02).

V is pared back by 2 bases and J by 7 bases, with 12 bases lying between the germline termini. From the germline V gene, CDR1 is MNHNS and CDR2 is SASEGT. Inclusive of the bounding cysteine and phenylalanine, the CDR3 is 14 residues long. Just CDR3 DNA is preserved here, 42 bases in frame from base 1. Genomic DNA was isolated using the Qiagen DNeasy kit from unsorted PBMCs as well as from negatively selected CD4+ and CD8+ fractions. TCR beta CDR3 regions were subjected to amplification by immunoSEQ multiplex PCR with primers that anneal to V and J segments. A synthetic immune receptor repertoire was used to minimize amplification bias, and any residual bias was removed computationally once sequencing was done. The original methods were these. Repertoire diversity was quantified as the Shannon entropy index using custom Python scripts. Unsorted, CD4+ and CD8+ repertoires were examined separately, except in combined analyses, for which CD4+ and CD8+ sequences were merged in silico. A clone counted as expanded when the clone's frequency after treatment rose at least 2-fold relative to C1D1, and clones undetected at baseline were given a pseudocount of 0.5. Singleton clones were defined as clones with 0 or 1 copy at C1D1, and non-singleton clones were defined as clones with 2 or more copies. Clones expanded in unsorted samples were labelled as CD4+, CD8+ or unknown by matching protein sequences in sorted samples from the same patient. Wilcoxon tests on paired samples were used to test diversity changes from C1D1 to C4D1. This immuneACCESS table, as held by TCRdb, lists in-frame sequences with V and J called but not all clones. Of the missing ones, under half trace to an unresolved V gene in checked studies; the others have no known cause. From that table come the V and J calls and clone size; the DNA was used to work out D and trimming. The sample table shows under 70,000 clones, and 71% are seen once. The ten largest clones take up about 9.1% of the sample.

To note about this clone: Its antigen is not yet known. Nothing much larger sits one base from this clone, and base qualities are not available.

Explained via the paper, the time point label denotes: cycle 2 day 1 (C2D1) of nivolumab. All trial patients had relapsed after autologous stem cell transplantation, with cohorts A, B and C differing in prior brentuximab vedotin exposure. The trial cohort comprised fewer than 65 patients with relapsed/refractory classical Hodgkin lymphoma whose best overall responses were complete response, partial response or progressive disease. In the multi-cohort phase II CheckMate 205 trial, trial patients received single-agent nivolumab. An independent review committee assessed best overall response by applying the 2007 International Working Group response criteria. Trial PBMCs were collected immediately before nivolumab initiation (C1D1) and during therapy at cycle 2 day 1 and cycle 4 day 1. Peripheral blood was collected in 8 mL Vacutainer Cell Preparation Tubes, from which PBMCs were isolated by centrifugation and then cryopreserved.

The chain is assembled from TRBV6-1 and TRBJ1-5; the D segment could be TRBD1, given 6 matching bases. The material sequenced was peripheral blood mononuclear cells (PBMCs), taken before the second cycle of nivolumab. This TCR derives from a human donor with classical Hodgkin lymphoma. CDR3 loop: CASSESGTRQPQHF. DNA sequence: TGTGCCAGCAGTGAATCAGGGACACGGCAGCCCCAGCATTTT.